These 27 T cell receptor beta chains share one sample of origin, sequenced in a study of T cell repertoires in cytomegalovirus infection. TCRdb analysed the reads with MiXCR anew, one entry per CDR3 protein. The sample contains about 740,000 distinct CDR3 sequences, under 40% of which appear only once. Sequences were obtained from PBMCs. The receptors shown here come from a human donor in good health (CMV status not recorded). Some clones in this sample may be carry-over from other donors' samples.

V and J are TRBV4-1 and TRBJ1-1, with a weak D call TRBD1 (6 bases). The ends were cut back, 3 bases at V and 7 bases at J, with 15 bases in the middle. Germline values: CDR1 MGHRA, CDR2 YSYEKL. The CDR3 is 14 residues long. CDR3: CASSQTGTWVEAFF. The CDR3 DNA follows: TGCGCCAGCAGCCAGACAGGAACATGGGTTGAAGCTTTCTTT.

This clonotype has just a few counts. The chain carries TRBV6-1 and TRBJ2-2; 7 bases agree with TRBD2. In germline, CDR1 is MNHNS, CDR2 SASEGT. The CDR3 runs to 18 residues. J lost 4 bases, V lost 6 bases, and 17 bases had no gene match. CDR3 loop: CASRSRLASPRGTGELFF. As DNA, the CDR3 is TGTGCCAGCAGATCTAGACTAGCTAGTCCCCGAGGCACCGGGGAGCTGTTTTTT.

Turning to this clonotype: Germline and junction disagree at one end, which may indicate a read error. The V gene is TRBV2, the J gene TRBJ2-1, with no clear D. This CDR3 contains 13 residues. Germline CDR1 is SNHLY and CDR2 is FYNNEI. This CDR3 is CARSEAQTARDLF. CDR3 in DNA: TGTGCCAGAAGTGAAGCGCAGACTGCCCGAGATTTATTC.

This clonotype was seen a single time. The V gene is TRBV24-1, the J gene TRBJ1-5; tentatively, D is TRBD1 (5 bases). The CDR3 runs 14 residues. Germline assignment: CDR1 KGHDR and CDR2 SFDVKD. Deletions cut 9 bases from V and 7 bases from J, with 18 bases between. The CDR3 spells CATATGRETQPQHF. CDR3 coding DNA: TGTGCCACCGCAACTGGCAGGGAAACCCAGCCCCAGCATTTT.

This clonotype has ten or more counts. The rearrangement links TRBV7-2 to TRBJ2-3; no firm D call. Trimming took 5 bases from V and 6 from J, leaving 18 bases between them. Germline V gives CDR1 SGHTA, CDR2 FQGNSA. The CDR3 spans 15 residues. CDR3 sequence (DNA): TGTGCCAGCAGCACCAAGCTGATGCAAGCGGATACGCAGTATTTT. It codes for CASSTKLMQADTQYF.

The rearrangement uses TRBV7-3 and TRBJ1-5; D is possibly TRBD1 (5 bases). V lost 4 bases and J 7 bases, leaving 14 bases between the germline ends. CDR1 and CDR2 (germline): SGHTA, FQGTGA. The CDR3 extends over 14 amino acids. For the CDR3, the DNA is TGTGCCAGCAGCTACCGGGACGCGGACCAGCCCCAGCATTTT. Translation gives CASSYRDADQPQHF.

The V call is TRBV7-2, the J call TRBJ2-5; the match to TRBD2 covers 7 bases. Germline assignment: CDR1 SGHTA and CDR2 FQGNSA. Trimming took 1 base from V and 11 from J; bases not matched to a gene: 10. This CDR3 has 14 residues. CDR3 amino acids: CASSLVSRDYKQYF. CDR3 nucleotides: TGTGCCAGCAGCTTAGTTTCGCGGGACTACAAGCAGTACTTC.

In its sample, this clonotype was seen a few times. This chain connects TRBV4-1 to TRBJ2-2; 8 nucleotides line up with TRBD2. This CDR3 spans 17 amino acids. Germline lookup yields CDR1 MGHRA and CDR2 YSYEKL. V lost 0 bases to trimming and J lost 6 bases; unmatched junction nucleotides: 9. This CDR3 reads CASSQDPTGGRSGELFF. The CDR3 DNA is TGCGCCAGCAGCCAAGATCCGACGGGAGGGCGTTCCGGGGAGCTGTTTTTT.

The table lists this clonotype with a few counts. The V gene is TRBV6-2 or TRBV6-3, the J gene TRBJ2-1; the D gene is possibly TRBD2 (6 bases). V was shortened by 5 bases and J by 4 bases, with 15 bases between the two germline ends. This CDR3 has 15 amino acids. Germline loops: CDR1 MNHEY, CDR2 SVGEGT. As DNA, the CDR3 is TGTGCCAGCAGTGCGGTCGCGGGGTTTTACAATGAGCAGTTCTTC. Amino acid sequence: CASSAVAGFYNEQFF.

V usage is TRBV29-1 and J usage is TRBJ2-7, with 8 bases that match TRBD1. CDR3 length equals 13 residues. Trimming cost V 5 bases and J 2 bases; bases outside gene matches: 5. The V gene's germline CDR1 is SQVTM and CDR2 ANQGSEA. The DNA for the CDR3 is TGCAGCGTTACAGGGGGTCGGACCTACGAGCAGTACTTC. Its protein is CSVTGGRTYEQYF.

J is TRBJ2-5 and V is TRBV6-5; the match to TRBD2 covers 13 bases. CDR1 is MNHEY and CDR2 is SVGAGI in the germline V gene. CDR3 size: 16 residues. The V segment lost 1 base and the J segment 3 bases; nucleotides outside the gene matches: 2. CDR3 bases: TGTGCCAGCAGTTACTTCGGACTAGCGGGAGAAGAGACCCAGTACTTC. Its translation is CASSYFGLAGEETQYF.

The CDR3 region is CATSDWGRAVWTQYF. As DNA, the CDR3 is TGTGCCACCAGTGATTGGGGCAGGGCCGTATGGACGCAGTATTTT. The chain has TRBV24-1 and TRBJ2-3; tentative D call: TRBD1 (5 bases). The CDR3 totals 15 residues. Germline V gene sequence: CDR1 KGHDR, CDR2 SFDVKD. V was clipped by 2 bases and J by 9 bases, with 17 bases between them.

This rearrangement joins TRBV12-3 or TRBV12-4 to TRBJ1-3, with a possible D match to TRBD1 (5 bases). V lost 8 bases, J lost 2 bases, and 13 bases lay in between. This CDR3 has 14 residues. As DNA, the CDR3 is TGTGCCAGCGCCCTTGGGGGGGCTGGAAACACCATATATTTT. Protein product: CASALGGAGNTIYF.

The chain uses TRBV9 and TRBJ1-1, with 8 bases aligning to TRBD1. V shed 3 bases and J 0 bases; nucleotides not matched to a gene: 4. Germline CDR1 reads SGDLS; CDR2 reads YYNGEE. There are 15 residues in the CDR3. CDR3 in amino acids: CASSGGDRMNTEAFF. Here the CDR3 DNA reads TGTGCCAGCAGCGGGGGGGACAGGATGAACACTGAAGCTTTCTTT.

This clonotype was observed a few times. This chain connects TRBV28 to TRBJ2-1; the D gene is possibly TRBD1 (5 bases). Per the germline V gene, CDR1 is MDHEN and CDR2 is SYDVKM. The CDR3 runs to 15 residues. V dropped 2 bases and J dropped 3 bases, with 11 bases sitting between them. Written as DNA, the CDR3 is TGTGCCAGCAGTTTAGAGACAGATTACTACAATGAGCAGTTCTTC. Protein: CASSLETDYYNEQFF.

The CDR3 reads CATRAGLYYGYTF. In nucleotides, the CDR3 is TGTGCCACCAGGGCAGGCCTCTACTATGGCTACACCTTC. The chain combines TRBV6-5 with TRBJ1-2; a possible D gene is TRBD1 (5 bases). The V gene's germline CDR1 is MNHEY and CDR2 SVGAGI. Trimming pared 10 bases from V and 3 bases from J, leaving 15 bases between. The CDR3 contains 13 residues.

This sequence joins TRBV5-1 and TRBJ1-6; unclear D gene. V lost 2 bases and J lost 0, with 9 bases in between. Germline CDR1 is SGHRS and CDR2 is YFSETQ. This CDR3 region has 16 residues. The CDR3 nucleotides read TGCGCCAGCAGCTTCGAGGGAAGCTCCTATAATTCACCCCTCCACTTT. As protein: CASSFEGSSYNSPLHF.

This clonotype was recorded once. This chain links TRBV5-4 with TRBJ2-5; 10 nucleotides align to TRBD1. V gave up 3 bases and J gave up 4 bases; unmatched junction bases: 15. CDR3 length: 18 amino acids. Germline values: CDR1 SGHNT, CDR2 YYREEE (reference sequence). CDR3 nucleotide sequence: TGTGCCAGCAGCTCCCTCTACAGACAGGGGGCACCGGGAGAGACCCAGTACTTC. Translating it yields CASSSLYRQGAPGETQYF.

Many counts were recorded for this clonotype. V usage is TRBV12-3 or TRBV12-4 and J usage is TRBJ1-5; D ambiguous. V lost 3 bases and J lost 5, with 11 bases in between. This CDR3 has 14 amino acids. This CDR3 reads CASSLEGYDQPQHF. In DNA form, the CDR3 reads TGTGCCAGCAGTTTGGAAGGGTACGATCAGCCCCAGCATTTT.

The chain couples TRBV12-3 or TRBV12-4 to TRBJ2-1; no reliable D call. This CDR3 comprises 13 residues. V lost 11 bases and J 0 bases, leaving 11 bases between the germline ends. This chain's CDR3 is CASRGYSYNEQFF. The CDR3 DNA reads TGTGCCTCGAGAGGTTACTCCTACAATGAGCAGTTCTTC.

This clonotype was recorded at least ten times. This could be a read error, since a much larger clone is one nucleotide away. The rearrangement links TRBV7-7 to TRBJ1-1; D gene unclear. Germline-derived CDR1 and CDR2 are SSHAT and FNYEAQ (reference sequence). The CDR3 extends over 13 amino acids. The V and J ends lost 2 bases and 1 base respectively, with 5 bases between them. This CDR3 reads CASSLQKNTEAFF. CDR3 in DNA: TGTGCCAGCAGCTTACAGAAGAACACTGAAGCTTTCTTT.

CDR3 loop: CASSLLGGVVRMALNTEAFF. As DNA, the CDR3 is TGTGCCAGCAGTTTATTAGGTGGGGTTGTGCGGATGGCTTTGAACACTGAAGCTTTCTTT. The chain carries TRBV28 and TRBJ1-1; D unresolved. Germline V lookup: CDR1 MDHEN, CDR2 SYDVKM. V lost 1 base and J 0 bases, leaving 24 bases between the germline ends. CDR3 size: 20 residues.

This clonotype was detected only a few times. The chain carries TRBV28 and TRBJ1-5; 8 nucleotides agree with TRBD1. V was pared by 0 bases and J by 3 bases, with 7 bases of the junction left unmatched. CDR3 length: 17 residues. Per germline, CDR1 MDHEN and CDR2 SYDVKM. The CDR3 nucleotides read TGTGCCAGCAGTTTATGGGGAAAGGACAGGGTCAATCAGCCCCAGCATTTT. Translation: CASSLWGKDRVNQPQHF.

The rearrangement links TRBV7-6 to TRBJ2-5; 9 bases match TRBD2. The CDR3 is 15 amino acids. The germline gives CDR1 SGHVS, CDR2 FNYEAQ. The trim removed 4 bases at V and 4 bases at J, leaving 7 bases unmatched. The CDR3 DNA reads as TGTGCCAGCAGCTCTAGCGGGACTCGGGGAGAGACCCAGTACTTC. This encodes CASSSSGTRGETQYF. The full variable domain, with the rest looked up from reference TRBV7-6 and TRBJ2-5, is GAGVSQSPRYKVTKRGQDVALRCDPISGHVSLYWYRQALGQGPEFLTYFNYEAQQDKSGLPNDRFSAERPEGSISTLTIQRTEQRDSAMYRCASSSSGTRGETQYFGPGTRLLVL.

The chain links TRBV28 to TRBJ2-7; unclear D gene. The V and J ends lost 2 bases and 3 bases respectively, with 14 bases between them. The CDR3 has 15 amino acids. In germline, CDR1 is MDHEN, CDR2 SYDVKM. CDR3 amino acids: CASSLPQAKSYEQYF. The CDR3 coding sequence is TGTGCCAGCAGTTTACCTCAGGCAAAGAGCTACGAGCAGTACTTC.

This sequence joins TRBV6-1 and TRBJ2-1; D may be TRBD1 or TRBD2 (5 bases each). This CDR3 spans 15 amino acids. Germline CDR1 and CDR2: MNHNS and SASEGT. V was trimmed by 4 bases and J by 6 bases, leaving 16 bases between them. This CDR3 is CASSALVGTPNEQFF. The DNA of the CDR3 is TGTGCCAGCAGTGCTTTAGTTGGGACCCCCAATGAGCAGTTCTTC.

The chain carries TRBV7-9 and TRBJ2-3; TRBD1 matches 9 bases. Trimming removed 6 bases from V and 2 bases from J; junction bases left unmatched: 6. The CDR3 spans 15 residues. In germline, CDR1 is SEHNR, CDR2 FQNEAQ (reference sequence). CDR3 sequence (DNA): TGTGCCAGCAGACACCGGGACAGGGCCACAGATACGCAGTATTTT. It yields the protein CASRHRDRATDTQYF.